This is a list of T cell receptor beta chains from one sample in a study of shared clonotypes between healthy human individuals. Using immunoSEQ multiplex PCR, the repertoire was profiled, and TCRdb retains in-frame clones only, with some absent. This table has some 2.1 million clones, 85% to 95% appearing once. Material for sequencing was naive CD4+ T cells sorted from blood. The source is a man aged 18 to 35 in good health. The CDR3 runs from the conserved cysteine through the conserved F or W. A D gene is named only where the DNA matches it firmly. Clone size is shown for a subset of rows, as once, few, many or a class of expanded clone.

abundance	v_gene	j_gene	d_gene	CDR3aa	CDR3nt
.	TRBV5-1	TRBJ2-7	.	CASSPLLVWEQYF	TGCGCCAGCAGCCCTTTGCTCGTTTGGGAGCAGTACTTC
.	TRBV6-5	TRBJ1-2	TRBD1	CATSRRDRGLGYTF	TGTGCCACCTCGAGGCGGGACAGGGGACTCGGCTACACCTTC
.	TRBV2	TRBJ2-7	.	CASSGLPTPSLAYEQYF	TGTGCCAGCAGTGGCCTCCCGACTCCCTCCCTGGCCTACGAGCAGTACTTC
.	TRBV18	TRBJ2-4	TRBD1	CASSPSGQGIAKNIQYF	TGTGCCAGCTCACCTTCCGGACAGGGGATAGCCAAAAACATTCAGTACTTC
.	TRBV6-5	TRBJ2-7	TRBD2	CASSYGTSGSYEQYF	TGTGCCAGCAGTTACGGGACTAGCGGGAGTTACGAGCAGTACTTC
.	TRBV7-2	TRBJ1-1	TRBD1	CASSLSDRVGTEAFF	TGTGCCAGCAGCTTATCGGACAGGGTGGGAACTGAAGCTTTCTTT
.	TRBV19	TRBJ2-7	.	CASSIRSGAYEQYF	TGTGCCAGTAGTATCCGGAGCGGAGCCTACGAGCAGTACTTC
.	TRBV10-3	TRBJ1-2	.	CAISELATDGYTF	TGTGCCATCAGTGAGTTGGCAACCGATGGCTACACCTTC
.	TRBV9	TRBJ2-3	.	CASSVDRGDTQYF	TGTGCCAGCAGCGTAGACCGGGGGGATACGCAGTATTTT
.	TRBV9	TRBJ1-3	.	CASSAYSSGNTIYF	TGTGCCAGCAGCGCCTACAGCTCTGGAAACACCATATATTTT
once	TRBV19	TRBJ2-3	.	CASSIPGGTDTQYF	TGTGCCAGTAGTATACCCGGGGGAACAGATACGCAGTATTTT
.	TRBV5-5	TRBJ2-3	TRBD2	CASSTTGLGTDTQYF	TGTGCCAGCAGCACAACAGGACTAGGCACAGATACGCAGTATTTT
.	TRBV30	TRBJ1-5	.	CAWSVNGLFNQPQHF	TGTGCCTGGAGCGTGAACGGGCTATTCAATCAGCCCCAGCATTTT
.	TRBV7-9	TRBJ1-3	.	CASSEGQLPGNTIYF	TGTGCCAGCAGCGAGGGACAACTACCTGGAAACACCATATATTTT
.	TRBV10-1	TRBJ2-7	.	CASSESSLYEQYF	TGCGCCAGCAGTGAGAGCTCCCTCTACGAGCAGTACTTC
.	TRBV9	TRBJ1-1	.	CASSVRSFSTEAFF	TGTGCCAGCAGCGTAAGGAGTTTTAGCACTGAAGCTTTCTTT
once	TRBV5-1	TRBJ2-7	TRBD2	CASSLEAVAGVYEQYF	TGCGCCAGCAGCTTGGAAGCGGTAGCGGGAGTTTACGAGCAGTACTTC
.	TRBV11-2	TRBJ2-2	TRBD2	CASSLVGLAGNTGELFF	TGTGCCAGCAGCTTAGTGGGACTAGCGGGGAACACCGGGGAGCTGTTTTTT
few	TRBV2	TRBJ1-6	.	CASKEDSNSPLHF	TGTGCCAGCAAGGAGGACTCTAATTCACCCCTCCACTTT
.	TRBV11-1	TRBJ2-3	TRBD2	CASSPRLAGDITDTQYF	TGTGCCAGCAGCCCCCGACTAGCGGGGGACATCACAGATACGCAGTATTTT
.	TRBV30	TRBJ2-3	.	CAWTSTTDTQYF	TGTGCCTGGACTAGTACCACAGATACGCAGTATTTT
.	TRBV30	TRBJ1-2	.	CACRRGATLGYTF	TGTGCCTGCCGCCGGGGGGCGACTCTGGGCTACACCTTC
.	TRBV11-2	TRBJ1-4	.	CASSLLTGEKLFF	TGTGCCAGCAGCCTATTAACAGGGGAAAAACTGTTTTTT
.	TRBV28	TRBJ2-3	.	CASSGVQETDTQYF	TGTGCCAGCAGTGGGGTCCAGGAGACAGATACGCAGTATTTT
.	TRBV6-5	TRBJ2-1	.	CASSYSGGRDEQFF	TGTGCCAGCAGTTACTCAGGGGGGAGGGATGAGCAGTTCTTC
.	TRBV5-6	TRBJ1-6	.	CASSFQGTSYNSPLHF	TGTGCCAGCAGCTTTCAGGGGACCTCCTATAATTCACCCCTCCACTTT
.	TRBV5-1	TRBJ2-3	TRBD2	CASSLEISGRTDTQYF	TGCGCCAGCAGCTTGGAAATTAGCGGGAGGACAGATACGCAGTATTTT
.	TRBV10-3	TRBJ1-4	.	CAISGQVGEKLFF	TGTGCCATCAGTGGGCAGGTCGGGGAAAAACTGTTTTTT
.	TRBV2	TRBJ2-7	TRBD2	CASSDWSGGYEQYF	TGTGCCAGCAGTGATTGGTCCGGGGGGTACGAGCAGTACTTC
.	TRBV7-2	TRBJ2-7	TRBD1	CASSFRTGDHEQYF	TGTGCCAGCAGCTTCAGGACAGGGGACCACGAGCAGTACTTC
.	TRBV2	TRBJ2-7	TRBD2	CASRGIASGNSYEQYF	TGTGCCAGCAGGGGGATAGCTAGCGGGAACTCCTACGAGCAGTACTTC
.	TRBV15	TRBJ2-2	.	CATSRDPTGELFF	TGTGCCACCAGCAGGGACCCAACCGGGGAGCTGTTTTTT
.	TRBV7-9	TRBJ1-6	.	CATPEKGSSYNSPLHF	TGTGCCACCCCTGAGAAGGGGAGCTCCTATAATTCACCCCTCCACTTT
.	TRBV29-1	TRBJ2-5	TRBD2	CSVVIAGNLQETQYF	TGCAGCGTTGTAATAGCGGGGAATCTCCAAGAGACCCAGTACTTC
.	TRBV18	TRBJ2-3	.	CASSPGLTDTQYF	TGTGCCAGCTCACCGGGCCTCACAGATACGCAGTATTTT
.	TRBV6-4	TRBJ1-1	.	CASRPGPNTEAFF	TGTGCCAGCAGACCAGGCCCGAACACTGAAGCTTTCTTT
.	TRBV27	TRBJ2-1	.	CASTNPGLPRGDYNEQFF	TGTGCCAGCACCAACCCGGGCCTACCAAGAGGGGACTACAATGAGCAGTTCTTC
.	TRBV18	TRBJ2-7	.	CASSPGTRGSLSYEQYF	TGTGCCAGCTCACCCGGGACAAGGGGGAGTCTCTCCTACGAGCAGTACTTC
.	TRBV10-3	TRBJ1-1	.	CAISELGIKDRRTEAFF	TGTGCCATCAGTGAGCTGGGAATTAAAGACCGGCGGACTGAAGCTTTCTTT
.	TRBV27	TRBJ1-6	TRBD1	CASSESDRGYDSPLHF	TGTGCCAGCAGCGAGTCGGACAGGGGCTACGATTCACCCCTCCACTTT
.	TRBV11-2	TRBJ2-2	TRBD1	CASSQDRGRAGELFF	TGTGCCAGCAGTCAGGACAGGGGGCGGGCCGGGGAGCTGTTTTTT
.	TRBV6-5	TRBJ1-6	TRBD1	CASRRTGGDNSPLHF	TGTGCCAGCAGGCGTACAGGGGGGGATAATTCACCCCTCCACTTT
.	TRBV6-1	TRBJ1-5	TRBD1	CASSTRQGGNQPQHF	TGTGCCAGCAGTACCAGACAGGGAGGAAATCAGCCCCAGCATTTT
.	TRBV11-3	TRBJ2-7	TRBD2	CASSLDLAGGPHEQYF	TGTGCCAGCAGCTTAGACCTAGCGGGAGGGCCCCACGAGCAGTACTTC
.	TRBV5-1	TRBJ2-5	TRBD1	CASSPPGQVEETQYF	TGCGCCAGCAGCCCGCCGGGACAGGTCGAGGAGACCCAGTACTTC
.	TRBV6-5	TRBJ2-1	TRBD1	CASSSTGGAYNEQFF	TGTGCCAGCAGTTCTACAGGGGGAGCCTACAATGAGCAGTTCTTC
.	TRBV2	TRBJ2-5	TRBD2	CASSSGLVETQYF	TGTGCCAGCAGTTCGGGACTAGTGGAGACCCAGTACTTC
.	TRBV6-5	TRBJ1-1	.	CASSYLRGVEAFF	TGTGCCAGCAGTTACTTGAGGGGGGTTGAAGCTTTCTTT
.	TRBV9	TRBJ2-7	.	CASSPTLGVEQYF	TGTGCCAGCAGCCCAACCCTGGGGGTCGAGCAGTACTTC